The rows below give T cell receptor beta chains drawn from one sample of a study of cytomegalovirus exposure and HLA in healthy donors. The table came from immunoSEQ multiplex PCR; TCRdb's copy has only in-frame clones and leaves some out. In the table there are 40,000 to 55,000 clones, roughly four fifths of which are singletons. The sample taken for sequencing was PBMCs. The receptors were gathered from a boy aged 10-17 years in good health and CMV-seropositive. The CDR3 runs from the conserved cysteine through the conserved F or W. D genes are given only for firm matches. Size values are once, few and many counts, or a class for expanded clones, and some rows have none.

size: .; D: .; J: TRBJ1-2; V: TRBV10-2; DNA: TGCGCCAGCAGTGAGTCTTACGGAGCTAACTATGGCTACACCTTC; CDR3: CASSESYGANYGYTF
size: few; D: .; J: TRBJ2-2; V: TRBV7-2; DNA: TGTGCCAGCAGCTTAGCGATATGGCGGGAAAACACCGGGGAGCTGTTTTTT; CDR3: CASSLAIWRENTGELFF
size: .; D: .; J: TRBJ1-2; V: TRBV4-2; DNA: TGTGCCAGCAGCCAAGCTCGGAGGAATGGCTACACCTTC; CDR3: CASSQARRNGYTF
size: .; D: .; J: TRBJ1-1; V: TRBV4-1; DNA: TGCGCCAGCAGCCAAGGAGGGGGATTGGGTCTAAGGAACACTGAAGCTTTCTTT; CDR3: CASSQGGGLGLRNTEAFF
size: few; D: TRBD2; J: TRBJ2-3; V: TRBV7-8; DNA: TGTGCCAGCAGCTTGGCTAGCGGGGGGGCTCCGCAGTATTTT; CDR3: CASSLASGGAPQYF
size: .; D: .; J: TRBJ1-4; V: TRBV7-3; DNA: TGTGCCAGCAGCTACCGGGCCCCAGGGCAGGAAAAACTGTTTTTT; CDR3: CASSYRAPGQEKLFF
size: once; D: .; J: TRBJ2-1; V: TRBV19; DNA: TGTGCCAGTACCCCGGGGGTCGGATTTAACAATGAGCAGTTCTTC; CDR3: CASTPGVGFNNEQFF
size: once; D: .; J: TRBJ1-2; V: TRBV5-6; DNA: TGTGCCAGCAGCCGGGGCAGGGGAGTGGATGGCTACACCTTC; CDR3: CASSRGRGVDGYTF
size: .; D: TRBD1; J: TRBJ1-2; V: TRBV9; DNA: TGTGCCAGCAGCGCCCTTGACAGGGCTTCGTCTGGCTACACCTTC; CDR3: CASSALDRASSGYTF
size: .; D: TRBD2; J: TRBJ2-3; V: TRBV7-3; DNA: TGTGCCAGCGCTCCAGCGGGGAGGGAAGATACGCAGTATTTT; CDR3: CASAPAGREDTQYF
size: few; D: TRBD2; J: TRBJ2-1; V: TRBV13; DNA: TGTGCCAGCAGCGCGCCCTCAAAAGCGGGGGGCCTCTACAATGAGCAGTTCTTC; CDR3: CASSAPSKAGGLYNEQFF
size: once; D: .; J: TRBJ1-1; V: TRBV5-1; DNA: TGCGCCAGCAGCCCACGACAGATGAACACTGAAGCTTTCTTT; CDR3: CASSPRQMNTEAFF
size: .; D: TRBD2; J: TRBJ2-3; V: TRBV7-9; DNA: TGTGCCAGCAGCCATTTAGGCGGGGGGCTGTCAGATACGCAGTATTTT; CDR3: CASSHLGGGLSDTQYF
size: .; D: TRBD2; J: TRBJ2-2; V: TRBV14; DNA: TGTGCCAGCAGCCCAGAATTAGCGGGGGGGCCCAATTTGCAGCTGTTTTTT; CDR3: CASSPELAGGPNLQLFF
size: .; D: TRBD1; J: TRBJ2-3; V: TRBV5-1; DNA: TGCGCCAGCAGCCCAACCGGGACAGGGGGCAGCACAGATACGCAGTATTTT; CDR3: CASSPTGTGGSTDTQYF
size: few; D: TRBD1; J: TRBJ1-2; V: TRBV9; DNA: TGTGCCAGCAGCGGACTGGACAGGGGTTTCTATGGCTACACCTTC; CDR3: CASSGLDRGFYGYTF
size: .; D: .; J: TRBJ2-1; V: TRBV5-6; DNA: TGTGCCAGCAGTTTAGGACAGATGTACAATGAGCAGTTCTTC; CDR3: CASSLGQMYNEQFF
size: .; D: .; J: TRBJ1-1; V: TRBV11-2; DNA: TGTGCCAGCAGCTTGGGCACAGGGTTCTTGAACACTGAAGCTTTCTTT; CDR3: CASSLGTGFLNTEAFF
size: .; D: .; J: TRBJ1-4; V: TRBV6-5; DNA: TGTGCCAGCAGTTTATCAGGGTTTAATGAAAAACTGTTTTTT; CDR3: CASSLSGFNEKLFF
size: .; D: .; J: TRBJ2-3; V: TRBV7-2; DNA: TGTGCCAGCAGCGACTGGGGGCCCAGAGATACGCAGTATTTT; CDR3: CASSDWGPRDTQYF
size: few; D: TRBD1; J: TRBJ2-6; V: TRBV18; DNA: TGTGCCAGCTCAAAGGGACAGGCCAGCTCTGGGGCCAACGTCCTGACTTTC; CDR3: CASSKGQASSGANVLTF
size: .; D: .; J: TRBJ1-1; V: TRBV9; DNA: TGTGCCAGCAGCGTAGAACAAGTGGACACTGAAGCTTTCTTT; CDR3: CASSVEQVDTEAFF
size: .; D: TRBD1; J: TRBJ2-3; V: TRBV4-1; DNA: TGCGCCAGCAGCCCCATCCTGGGGGACAGGGGGTTGGATACGCAGTATTTT; CDR3: CASSPILGDRGLDTQYF
size: once; D: TRBD1; J: TRBJ2-7; V: TRBV5-8; DNA: TGTGCCAGCAGCTCACCTTTCACAGGGGTCAGGTCCTACGAGCAGTACTTC; CDR3: CASSSPFTGVRSYEQYF
size: .; D: TRBD2; J: TRBJ2-3; V: TRBV9; DNA: TGTGCCAGCAGCGTGGGGACTAGCGGGGGAGCAGATACGCAGTATTTT; CDR3: CASSVGTSGGADTQYF
size: .; D: .; J: TRBJ2-2; V: TRBV7-3; DNA: TGTGCCAGCAGCTTGGACCGACTGAGGGCCGGGGAGCTGTTTTTT; CDR3: CASSLDRLRAGELFF
size: .; D: .; J: TRBJ2-4; V: TRBV5-4; DNA: TGTGCCAGCAGCCTCCTCGACAGTAAAAAAAACATTCAGTACTTC; CDR3: CASSLLDSKKNIQYF
size: once; D: .; J: TRBJ1-1; V: TRBV6-1; DNA: TGTGCCAGCCGTCTAGGGAGGAACACTGAAGCTTTCTTT; CDR3: CASRLGRNTEAFF
size: .; D: TRBD2; J: TRBJ2-7; V: TRBV10-2; DNA: TGCGCCAGCAGAAGTCTAGGGGCTAGCGGGGGACCCTACGAGCAGTACTTC; CDR3: CASRSLGASGGPYEQYF
size: .; D: .; J: TRBJ1-2; V: TRBV4-1; DNA: TGCGCCAGCAGTCCAAGGCAGGATTTTATATATGGCTACACCTTC; CDR3: CASSPRQDFIYGYTF
size: .; D: .; J: TRBJ1-5; V: TRBV6-6; DNA: TGTGCCAGCAGTTACTCCGGGGGAGAACAGCCCCAGCATTTT; CDR3: CASSYSGGEQPQHF
size: .; D: .; J: TRBJ2-1; V: TRBV2; DNA: TGTGCCAGCAAGTGGGGGCGCGGTGCTGAGCAGTTCTTC; CDR3: CASKWGRGAEQFF
size: .; D: TRBD1; J: TRBJ2-1; V: TRBV9; DNA: TGTGCCAGCAGCGTAGCAGGGGGCATCGGCTACAATGAGCAGTTCTTC; CDR3: CASSVAGGIGYNEQFF
size: .; D: .; J: TRBJ1-6; V: TRBV6-1; DNA: TGTGCCAGCAGTGAAGCCGCACGGGATTCACCCCTCCACTTT; CDR3: CASSEAARDSPLHF
size: .; D: TRBD1; J: TRBJ1-6; V: TRBV7-8; DNA: TGTGCCAGCATCCAGACAGGGGGTGTAGGATCACCCCTCCACTTT; CDR3: CASIQTGGVGSPLHF
size: .; D: TRBD1; J: TRBJ2-2; V: TRBV5-1; DNA: TGCGCCAGCAGACTCGACAGGGGGACCGGGGAGCTGTTTTTT; CDR3: CASRLDRGTGELFF
size: .; D: TRBD1; J: TRBJ2-5; V: TRBV4-1; DNA: TGCGCCAGCAGCCAACTAGGGGGCCTCCAAGAGACCCAGTACTTC; CDR3: CASSQLGGLQETQYF
size: .; D: .; J: TRBJ1-1; V: TRBV5-1; DNA: TGCGCCAGCAGCTTGGACATCCCGAACACTGAAGCTTTCTTT; CDR3: CASSLDIPNTEAFF
size: .; D: .; J: TRBJ1-1; V: TRBV11-2; DNA: TGTGCCAGCAGCTTAGATCTAGGCACTGAAGCTTTCTTT; CDR3: CASSLDLGTEAFF
size: .; D: .; J: TRBJ2-7; V: TRBV2; DNA: TGTGCCAGCAGTGAACGGACCTCGGGACTGTACGAGCAGTACTTC; CDR3: CASSERTSGLYEQYF
size: once; D: .; J: TRBJ2-2; V: TRBV4-2; DNA: TGTGCCAGCAGCCAAATAGGGGGACGGAGTTTCCCCGGGGAGCTGTTTTTT; CDR3: CASSQIGGRSFPGELFF
size: .; D: .; J: TRBJ2-7; V: TRBV11-2; DNA: TGTGCCAGCAGCCTTATCGGGACCTACGAGCAGTACTTC; CDR3: CASSLIGTYEQYF
size: .; D: .; J: TRBJ2-1; V: TRBV6-4; DNA: TGTGCCAGCAGTGACTCCGCGGGGCCCAACAATGAGCAGTTCTTC; CDR3: CASSDSAGPNNEQFF
size: .; D: TRBD1; J: TRBJ1-2; V: TRBV5-1; DNA: TGCGCCAGCAGCATCGATGCCTCCGGGACAGGTGATGGCTACACCTTC; CDR3: CASSIDASGTGDGYTF
size: few; D: TRBD1; J: TRBJ1-1; V: TRBV7-9; DNA: TGTGCCAGCACCACCCGGGACAGGGAAGAGGAGGCTTTCTTT; CDR3: CASTTRDREEEAFF
size: .; D: .; J: TRBJ1-3; V: TRBV5-1; DNA: TGCGCCAGCAGCCGGGGGGGCGACAAAGACACCATATATTTT; CDR3: CASSRGGDKDTIYF
size: .; D: .; J: TRBJ1-1; V: TRBV19; DNA: TGTGCCAGTAGTTCCTACAGGCGTACAGAAGCTTTCTTT; CDR3: CASSSYRRTEAFF
size: .; D: TRBD2; J: TRBJ2-1; V: TRBV7-9; DNA: TGTGCCAGCAGTCATTCCGGGACTAGCGGGGGGTCAGGATTCAATGAGCAGTTCTTC; CDR3: CASSHSGTSGGSGFNEQFF
size: .; D: .; J: TRBJ1-2; V: TRBV5-1; DNA: TGCGCCAGCAGCTTGGACAGATATGGCTACACCTTC; CDR3: CASSLDRYGYTF
size: .; D: .; J: TRBJ2-7; V: TRBV5-6; DNA: TGTGCCAGCAGCTTGGGCTCAAGCAACGAGCAGTACTTC; CDR3: CASSLGSSNEQYF
size: .; D: .; J: TRBJ2-7; V: TRBV27; DNA: TGTGCCAGCAGTTCTAGCCCTCTACGCGTCTCCGAGCAGTACTTC; CDR3: CASSSSPLRVSEQYF
size: once; D: .; J: TRBJ2-5; V: TRBV2; DNA: TGTGCCAGTACCCCTCGGGAGACCCAGTACTTC; CDR3: CASTPRETQYF
size: .; D: TRBD2; J: TRBJ2-1; V: TRBV11-2; DNA: TGTGCCAGCAGCTTGGGACTAGCGAATGAGCAGTTCTTC; CDR3: CASSLGLANEQFF